This TCR beta chain was sequenced during a study of blood T cell repertoires in COVID-19. For the study at large: Whether acute or convalescent, the COVID-19 samples came from the United States, Italy and Spain.

This clone showed up just once. In the authors' methods: For nucleated cells, counts were estimated from reference gene primer amplification. Here immunoSEQ multiplex PCR was the method, and the copy in TCRdb shows in-frame clones only, minus some. V, J and clone size reflect that table, while D and trimming were determined from the DNA. Altogether over 35,000 clones are present, 65% to 85% being singletons, with the ten largest covering roughly 38%. The V end was cut by 1 base, the J end by 10 bases, with 14 bases between. This CDR3 region has 15 residues. The germline gives CDR1 LGHDT, CDR2 YNNKEL (reference sequence).

This clonotype was obtained from a man aged 35-49 years with active or convalescent COVID-19. Sequencing input: peripheral blood. The J gene is TRBJ1-6, the V gene TRBV3-1 (or the pseudogene TRBV3-2); maybe TRBD1 (6 bases). The CDR3 loop is CASSQGNRVRSPLHF. Written as DNA, the CDR3 is TGTGCCAGCAGCCAAGGAAACAGGGTACGATCACCCCTCCACTTT.